This T cell receptor (beta chain) was identified during a study of cytomegalovirus exposure and HLA in healthy donors (dated by TCRdb to 2017 to 2019). With respect to the entire study: According to an earlier analysis of 550 to 750 of the donors, some 180 million T cells yielded roughly 110 million unique TCR beta sequences and roughly 280 Gb of sequence data. Donor age, sex, ethnicity and CMV serostatus were collected together with the repertoire data. The aim of the study was to test whether cataloging public T cell receptors could identify signatures of past pathogen exposure. Typing coverage differed by locus: A, B, C, DRB1 and DQB1 were typed in roughly 620-630 donors, DQA1 in 500 to 550, DPA1 in 600 to 610, and DPB1 in 450 to 480. An earlier analysis of 587 of the donors used high-throughput TCR beta sequencing to judge whether each TCR beta V gene segment behaved as functional or pseudogenic. The study combined high-throughput TCR immunosequencing, statistical association of individual TCRs with disease status, and machine learning to predict cytomegalovirus infection status. Among some 410 genotyped donors of the cohort, an average of around 240,000 unique TCR beta nucleotide sequences were sequenced per donor, roughly a sixth of them non-productive. The T cell repertoires of 700 or so subjects were profiled by immunosequencing and related to cytomegalovirus serostatus. The genetic ancestry cluster associated with self-reported Caucasian donors included 70% to 85% of the approximately 400 genotyped donors. The later analysis used no new phenotypic data to find candidate immune exposures, relying instead on TCR beta sequences and their occurrence across donors. In addition to the first cohort of roughly 700 subjects, a separate validation cohort of about 120 different subjects was used. Every repertoire in the discovery cohort had been generated on one and the same sequencing platform. An early release covering roughly 600 HLA-typed donors comprised roughly 300 gigabases of sequencing data and tens of millions of unique TCR sequences. In a later genetic analysis, genome-wide SNP genotypes for about 55% of the roughly 700 donors were used, and that subset was treated as a discovery cohort. Several DR-DQ haplotypes were treated as single units for association and clustering because of strong linkage in the cohort. Class I and class II HLA loci were covered by the typing at four-digit resolution. In a later analysis, previously published TCR beta repertoires from more than 500 donors were re-analyzed and high-resolution HLA genotyping was added so that TCR occurrence patterns could be studied. Results and caveats for the whole study, not just this receptor: The only immune exposure information available for the cohort was CMV serostatus. Compared with equally common non-associated chains, HLA-associated TCR beta chains in a later analysis were more clonally expanded and had lower generation probabilities. Linkage disequilibrium might explain the correlated functional status among segregating V segments, but an unknown experimental factor could not be ruled out. According to a later genetic analysis, donors in an Asian-associated ancestry cluster had fewer N-insertions in productive TCRs than the approximately 700-donor mean. In both the original and validation cohorts, the classifier was reported to diagnose cytomegalovirus status with high specificity and sensitivity. A further reported finding was that TCR beta sequences accurately predicted the HLA-A and HLA-B alleles for most subjects in the first cohort. A later genetic analysis associated a missense DCLRE1C variant with V-gene and J-gene trimming of TCR beta chains, and an independent cohort replicated the association. A later analysis found that most CMV-associated TCR beta chains appeared HLA-restricted, with HLA associations seemingly driven largely by CMV exposure. In a later analysis, several top co-occurrence clusters were reported to appear linked to parvovirus B19, influenza, CMV and Epstein-Barr virus. Some IMGT-functional V segments, including TRBV6-2 and TRBV6-3, could not be distinguished by the 87-base-pair reads and were therefore excluded. A few of the identified cytomegalovirus-associated TCR beta chains were confirmed in vitro to be specific for cytomegalovirus antigens. The study gave a list of about 150 TCR beta chains associated with cytomegalovirus. In an earlier analysis of some 500 of the donors, most TCR beta V segments appeared in productive rearrangements about 87% or about 30% of the time, broadly matching IMGT annotations. Because counts were too low, approximately 15 rarely observed V segments, including chromosome 9 orphons, were excluded from the earlier analysis of a few hundred of the donors. While some public TCRs were present in many individuals, most TCR sequences turned up only very rarely across donors. A cluster of highly shared sequence variants was judged likely to be a technical artifact of the sequencing pipeline. When HLA alleles, especially DR and DQ, strongly co-occurred, attributing TCR associations to individual alleles was difficult. A later analysis found that TCR association rates varied across HLA loci, with DRB1 alleles showing the most associated TCRs and HLA-C alleles the fewest. Roughly uniform sequencing depth across donors was assumed in presence/absence analyses, although this assumption may not hold. Because HLA typing was missing for some donors at each locus, association tests included only the typed subset. Specific HLA alleles were associated with 15,000 to 20,000 TCR beta sequences at a false discovery rate of 0.05 in a later analysis. In this cohort, only TCR beta chains were sequenced, and detectable features were limited by the absence of alpha or paired-chain data. According to the authors, the approach could potentially be generalized to other disease states and immunological phenotypes.

The cohort consisted of 670 or so healthy bone marrow donors. Cohort members were all nominally healthy when sampled, although unrecorded immune exposures were likely present. The donor was CMV seronegative and was included in the group of about 400 seronegative cohort members. A peripheral blood sample was collected from each donor, and TCR beta sequencing was performed on peripheral blood mononuclear cells. The Qiagen DNeasy Blood Extraction Kit was used to extract genomic DNA from the blood cell samples. As regards this clone: Its antigen is unknown.

Receptor libraries were prepared by the immunoSEQ multiplex PCR assay. A mixture of 60 forward primers for TCR Vbeta segments and 13 reverse primers for TCR Jbeta segments was used in the multiplex PCR. Amplification of the CDR3 region of rearranged TCR beta genes was performed with a multiplex PCR assay on genomic DNA. Amplified TCR beta libraries were sequenced as 87-base-pair reads on the Illumina HiSeq System. In the authors' own workflow: A later analysis tallied 75 million to 95 million unique TCR beta chains across the 666 repertoires, and around 9.9 million of those chains were shared by two or more donors. A nearest-neighbor algorithm error-corrected the raw reads and collapsed the reads into unique sequences, merging closely related sequences to remove PCR and sequencing errors. To assign V, D and J gene segments, CDR3 sequences were aligned to IMGT reference sequences. For a sequence to be retained, a match of at least six nucleotides to both a V gene segment and a J gene segment was required. A rearrangement counted as productive if the CDR3 had no stop codons and remained in frame with V and J, and every other rearrangement counted as non-productive. CDR3 was defined according to IMGT convention as the region running from the second conserved V-encoded cysteine to the conserved J-encoded phenylalanine. The earlier analysis of a few hundred of the donors excluded any sequence lacking an unambiguous match to a single V gene segment. In an earlier analysis of several hundred of the donors, a V segment was called functional when productive rearrangements were above 56.7%, and segregating when the standard deviation between donors exceeded 5%. To diagnose cytomegalovirus status from the catalog of TCR beta chain sequences, a statistical classification framework was built. In a later analysis, TCR nucleotide sequences were compared against IMGT/GENE-DB human TR gene sequences so that V and J genes could be assigned. A later analysis assigned CDR3 sequences and most-parsimonious VDJ recombination scenarios with the TCRdist pipeline. A later analysis defined each TCR beta chain by its CDR3 amino acid sequence plus V-gene family, and excluded reads lacking a unique V-gene family. To address suspected cross-contamination and a sequencing artifact, a later analysis removed around 590 highly shared, low-generation-probability nucleotide sequences. In a later analysis, a clonal expansion index for each public chain was calculated from normalized within-repertoire ranks of inferred template counts. In a later analysis, generation probabilities were computed with a VDJ recombination model fitted to out-of-frame rearrangements, and the resulting probabilities were checked against IGoR. Hypergeometric tests were used in a later analysis to score TCR-TCR, TCR-HLA and TCR-CMV co-occurrence, with a repertoire-size bias correction applied to the TCR pairs. False discovery rates were estimated in a later analysis by permuting HLA or CMV assignments 20 times. In a later analysis, co-occurring TCRs were grouped with DBSCAN, and TCRdist sequence similarity was added when clustering was performed within HLA-allele-positive subsets. Repertoires with fewer than 30,000 or more than 120,000 public chains, plus five repertoires with anomalous nucleotide sharing, were excluded from co-occurrence clustering. TCRdb took over this immuneACCESS table, retaining in-frame rearrangements with V and J assigned. Such tables are incomplete; in checked studies, under half of the missing clones stem from an unresolved V gene, and the remainder is unexplained. The D gene and trimming were derived from the DNA, and the V and J assignments and clone size from that table. The table kept for this sample lists some 28,000 clones. 0.7% to 0.75% of the sample is held by the ten biggest clonotypes.

The germline V gene gives CDR1 as SGHVS and CDR2 as FNYEAQ. V ends up 1 base short and J 7 bases short, with an unmatched junction base count of 3. The cysteine opens and the phenylalanine closes a CDR3 of 13 amino acids. CDR3 DNA is the only sequence kept; it has 39 bases, read in frame from the first base. This TCR was recovered from a man aged 25 to 40 in good health and CMV-seronegative. The source material was PBMCs. This receptor chain uses TRBV7-6 and TRBJ1-2, with TRBD1 identical over 7 junction bases. This receptor has the CDR3 CASSLEGGRGYTF. The base sequence is TGTGCCAGCAGCTTAGAAGGGGGCCGTGGCTACACCTTC.